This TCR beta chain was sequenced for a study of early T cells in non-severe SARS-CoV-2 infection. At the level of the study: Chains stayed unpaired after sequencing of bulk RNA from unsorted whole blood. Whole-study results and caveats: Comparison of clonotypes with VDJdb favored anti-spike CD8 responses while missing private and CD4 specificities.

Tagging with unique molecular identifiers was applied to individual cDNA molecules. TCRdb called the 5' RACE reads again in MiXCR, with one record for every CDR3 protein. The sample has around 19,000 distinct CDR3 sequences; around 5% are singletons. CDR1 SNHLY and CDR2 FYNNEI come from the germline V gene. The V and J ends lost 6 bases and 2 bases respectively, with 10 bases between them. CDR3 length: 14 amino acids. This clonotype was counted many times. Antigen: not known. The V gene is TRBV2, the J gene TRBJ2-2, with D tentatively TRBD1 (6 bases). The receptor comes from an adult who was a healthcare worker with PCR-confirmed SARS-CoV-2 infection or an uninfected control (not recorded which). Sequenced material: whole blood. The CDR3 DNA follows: TGTGCCAGCAGCGCCGGGACAAACACCGGGGAGCTGTTTTTT. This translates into CASSAGTNTGELFF.